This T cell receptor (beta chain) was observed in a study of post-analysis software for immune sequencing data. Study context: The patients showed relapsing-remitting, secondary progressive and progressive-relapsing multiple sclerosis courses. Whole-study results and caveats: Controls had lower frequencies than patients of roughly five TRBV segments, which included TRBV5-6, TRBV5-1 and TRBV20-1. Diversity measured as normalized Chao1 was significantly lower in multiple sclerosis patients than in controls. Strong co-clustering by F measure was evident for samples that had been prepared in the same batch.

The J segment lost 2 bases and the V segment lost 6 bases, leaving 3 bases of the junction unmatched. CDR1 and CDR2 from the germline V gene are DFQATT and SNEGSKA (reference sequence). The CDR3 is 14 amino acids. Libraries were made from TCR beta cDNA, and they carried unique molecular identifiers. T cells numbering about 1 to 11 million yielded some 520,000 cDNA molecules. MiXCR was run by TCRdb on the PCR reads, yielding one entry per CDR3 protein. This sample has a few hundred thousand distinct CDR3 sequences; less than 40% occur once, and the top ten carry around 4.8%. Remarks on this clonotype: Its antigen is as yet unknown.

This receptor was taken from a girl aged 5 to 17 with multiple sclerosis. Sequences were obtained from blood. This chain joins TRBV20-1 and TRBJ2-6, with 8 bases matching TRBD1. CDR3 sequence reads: CSAEDRAGANVLTF. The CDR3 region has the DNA TGCAGTGCCGAGGACAGGGCTGGGGCCAACGTCCTGACTTTC.